This record covers a single T cell receptor (beta chain). This specimen comes from a study of identical twins. Germline V CDR1 and CDR2: MDHEN, SYDVKM. After removal of 6 bases from V and 4 bases from J, the junction contained 6 bases not matched to a gene. This CDR3 contains 15 residues. Each CDR3 protein is one row after TCRdb ran MiXCR on the 5' RACE reads. Here the sample spans 420,000 or so distinct CDR3 sequences, 15% to 20% being singletons. The chain employs TRBV28 and TRBJ2-1, with 10 positions matching TRBD2. The source is a man aged 50 to 60 in good health. Input material: naive T cells sorted from blood. The CDR3 here is CASSSGTSVYNEQFF. In DNA form, the CDR3 reads TGTGCCAGCAGCTCCGGGACTAGCGTTTACAATGAGCAGTTCTTC.